This T cell receptor beta chain is from a study of beta chain features in type 1 diabetes. Trimming took 6 bases from V and 6 from J; bases not matched to a gene: 5. The CDR3 contains 13 residues. Germline CDR1 is MNHEY and CDR2 is SVGAGI. Turning to this clone: Its matching antigen is unknown.

Study-level points and caveats: Type 1 diabetes patients had moderately but significantly shorter TCRB CDR3s in all four CD4+ subsets.

What was sequenced were expressed TCRB transcripts, since all of the isolated RNA had been reverse transcribed. TCRdb's copy holds only in-frame clones and misses some; the assay was immunoSEQ multiplex PCR. The sample lists about 150,000 clones, 10% occurring once. The TCR was taken from a man aged 30 to 39 with type 1 diabetes. Sequencing was done on a sample of central memory CD4+ T cells from blood. The chain recombines TRBV6-5 with TRBJ1-1; 9 bases are shared with TRBD1. CDR3 DNA: TGTGCCAGCAGCGGACAGGGGCGCGCTGAAGCTTTCTTT. This translates into CASSGQGRAEAFF.